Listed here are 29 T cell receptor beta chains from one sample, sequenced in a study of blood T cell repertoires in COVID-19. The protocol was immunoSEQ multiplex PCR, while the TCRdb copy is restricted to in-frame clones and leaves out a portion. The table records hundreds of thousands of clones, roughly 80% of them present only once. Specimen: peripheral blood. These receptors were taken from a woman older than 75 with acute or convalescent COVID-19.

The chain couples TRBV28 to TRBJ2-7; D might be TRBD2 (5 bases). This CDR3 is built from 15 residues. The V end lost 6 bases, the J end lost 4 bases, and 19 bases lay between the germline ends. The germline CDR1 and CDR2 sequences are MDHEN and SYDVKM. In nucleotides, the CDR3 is TGTGCCAGCAGCTCAGCCGAGGGCAGACTTTACGAGCAGTACTTC. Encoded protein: CASSSAEGRLYEQYF.

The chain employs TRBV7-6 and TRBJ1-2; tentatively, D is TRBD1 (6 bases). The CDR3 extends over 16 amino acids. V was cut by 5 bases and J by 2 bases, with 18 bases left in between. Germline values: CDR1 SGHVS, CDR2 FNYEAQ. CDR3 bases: TGTGCCAGCAGCCCAAGGCTTGGGGGCGGGAACTATGGCTACACCTTC. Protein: CASSPRLGGGNYGYTF.

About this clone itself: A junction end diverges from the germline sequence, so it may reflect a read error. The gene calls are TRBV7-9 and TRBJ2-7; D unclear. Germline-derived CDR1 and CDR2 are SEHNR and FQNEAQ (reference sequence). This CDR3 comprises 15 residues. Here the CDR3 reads CVSSLGTGYPYEQYF. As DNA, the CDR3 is TGTGTCAGCAGCTTAGGTACGGGTTACCCCTACGAGCAGTACTTC.

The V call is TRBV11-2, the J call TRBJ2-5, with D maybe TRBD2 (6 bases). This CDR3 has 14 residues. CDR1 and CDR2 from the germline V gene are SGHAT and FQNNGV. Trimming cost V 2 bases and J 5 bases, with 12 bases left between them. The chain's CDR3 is CASSLSALAETQYF. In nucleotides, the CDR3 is TGTGCCAGCAGCTTATCGGCGCTAGCGGAGACCCAGTACTTC.

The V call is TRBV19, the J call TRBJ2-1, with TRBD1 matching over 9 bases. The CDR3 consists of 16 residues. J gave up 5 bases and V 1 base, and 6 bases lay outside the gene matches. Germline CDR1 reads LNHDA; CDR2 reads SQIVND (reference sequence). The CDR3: CASSIGRQGVNNEQFF. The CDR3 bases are TGTGCCAGTAGTATAGGCCGACAGGGGGTGAACAATGAGCAGTTCTTC.

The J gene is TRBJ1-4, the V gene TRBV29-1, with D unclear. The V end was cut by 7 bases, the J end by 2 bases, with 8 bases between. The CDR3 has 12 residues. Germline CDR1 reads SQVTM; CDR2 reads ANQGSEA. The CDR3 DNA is TGCAGCGCCTCCGGGACTAATGAAAAACTGTTTTTT. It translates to CSASGTNEKLFF.

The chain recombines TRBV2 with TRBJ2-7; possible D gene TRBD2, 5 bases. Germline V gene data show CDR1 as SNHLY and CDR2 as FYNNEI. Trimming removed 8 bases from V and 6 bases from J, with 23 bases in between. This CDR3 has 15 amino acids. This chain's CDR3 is CASGKTMLTSGEQYF. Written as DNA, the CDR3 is TGTGCCAGCGGGAAGACTATGCTTACCTCGGGCGAGCAGTACTTC.

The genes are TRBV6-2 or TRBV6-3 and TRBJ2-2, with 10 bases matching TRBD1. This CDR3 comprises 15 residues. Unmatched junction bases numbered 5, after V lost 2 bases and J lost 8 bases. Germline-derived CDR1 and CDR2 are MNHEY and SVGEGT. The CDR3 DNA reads TGTGCCAGCAGTTACGGACAGGGGGTCCCTGGGGAGCTGTTTTTT. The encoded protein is CASSYGQGVPGELFF.

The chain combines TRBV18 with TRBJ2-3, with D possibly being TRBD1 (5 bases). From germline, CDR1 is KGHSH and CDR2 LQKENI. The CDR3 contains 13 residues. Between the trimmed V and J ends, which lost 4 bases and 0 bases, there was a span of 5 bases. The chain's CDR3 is CASSRQSTDTQYF. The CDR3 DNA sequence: TGTGCCAGCTCACGACAGAGCACAGATACGCAGTATTTT.

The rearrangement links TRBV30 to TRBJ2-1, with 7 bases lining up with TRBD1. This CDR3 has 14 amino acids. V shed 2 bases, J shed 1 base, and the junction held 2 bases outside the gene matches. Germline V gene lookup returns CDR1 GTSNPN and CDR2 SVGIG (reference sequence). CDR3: CAWSTGESYNEQFF. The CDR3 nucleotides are TGTGCCTGGAGTACAGGGGAATCCTACAATGAGCAGTTCTTC.

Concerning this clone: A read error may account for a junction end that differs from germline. CDR3 residues: CAINERGAGELFF. The CDR3 DNA reads TGTGCCATCAATGAGCGGGGGGCCGGGGAGCTGTTTTTT. The chain couples TRBV10-3 to TRBJ2-2; TRBD2 aligns across 9 bases. CDR1 is ENHRY and CDR2 is SYGVKD in the germline V gene. The CDR3 has 13 residues.

This CDR3 reads CASSDRGEETQYF. The CDR3 DNA follows: TGTGCCAGCAGCGACAGGGGAGAAGAGACCCAGTACTTC. The chain employs TRBV7-8 and TRBJ2-5, with 8 positions matching TRBD1. The CDR3 has 13 amino acids. Per germline, CDR1 SGHVS and CDR2 FQNEAQ. The ends lost 5 bases at V and 3 bases at J; junction bases unmatched: 2.

The CDR3 sequence: CASSLGVSYNSPLHF. CDR3 coding DNA: TGCGCCAGCAGCTTGGGAGTCTCCTATAATTCACCCCTCCACTTT. The rearrangement links TRBV5-1 to TRBJ1-6; no reliable D call. There are 15 residues in the CDR3. Trimming pared 0 bases from V and 0 bases from J, leaving 4 bases between. Looked up from germline, CDR1 is SGHRS and CDR2 is YFSETQ.

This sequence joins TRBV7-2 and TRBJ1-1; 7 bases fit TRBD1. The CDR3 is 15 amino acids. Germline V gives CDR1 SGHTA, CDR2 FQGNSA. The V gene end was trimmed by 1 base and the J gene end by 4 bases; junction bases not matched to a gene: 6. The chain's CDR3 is CASSLVSQGVTEAFF. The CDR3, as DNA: TGTGCCAGCAGCTTAGTGTCGCAGGGGGTCACTGAAGCTTTCTTT.

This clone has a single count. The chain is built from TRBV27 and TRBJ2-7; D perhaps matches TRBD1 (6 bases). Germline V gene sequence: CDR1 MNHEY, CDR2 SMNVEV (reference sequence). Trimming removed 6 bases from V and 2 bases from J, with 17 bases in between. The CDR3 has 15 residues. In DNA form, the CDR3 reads TGTGCCAGCAGACGACCTACAGGGAATGCCTACGAGCAGTACTTC. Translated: CASRRPTGNAYEQYF.

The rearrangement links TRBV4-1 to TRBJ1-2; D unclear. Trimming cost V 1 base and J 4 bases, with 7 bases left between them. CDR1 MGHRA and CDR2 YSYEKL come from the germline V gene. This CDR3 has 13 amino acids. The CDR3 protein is CASSQGGSYGYTF. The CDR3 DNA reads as TGCGCCAGCAGCCAAGGTGGCAGCTATGGCTACACCTTC.

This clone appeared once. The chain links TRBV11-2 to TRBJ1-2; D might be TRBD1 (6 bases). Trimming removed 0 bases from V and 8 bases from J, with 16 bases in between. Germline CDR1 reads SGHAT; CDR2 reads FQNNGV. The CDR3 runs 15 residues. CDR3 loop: CASSLEGGGMRGYTF. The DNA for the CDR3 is TGTGCCAGCAGCTTAGAGGGAGGGGGTATGCGAGGCTACACCTTC.

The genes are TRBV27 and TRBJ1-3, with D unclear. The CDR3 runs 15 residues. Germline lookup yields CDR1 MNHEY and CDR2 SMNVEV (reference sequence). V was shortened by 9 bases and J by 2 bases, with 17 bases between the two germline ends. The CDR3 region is CARLRVGGPGNTIYF. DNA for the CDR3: TGTGCCAGACTACGGGTTGGAGGACCTGGAAACACCATATATTTT.

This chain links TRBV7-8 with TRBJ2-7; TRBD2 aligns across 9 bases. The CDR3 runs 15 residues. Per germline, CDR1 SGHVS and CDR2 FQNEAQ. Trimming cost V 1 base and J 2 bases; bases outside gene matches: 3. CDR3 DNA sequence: TGTGCCAGCAGCTTAGGGCTAGCGGGGCCCTACGAGCAGTACTTC. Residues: CASSLGLAGPYEQYF.

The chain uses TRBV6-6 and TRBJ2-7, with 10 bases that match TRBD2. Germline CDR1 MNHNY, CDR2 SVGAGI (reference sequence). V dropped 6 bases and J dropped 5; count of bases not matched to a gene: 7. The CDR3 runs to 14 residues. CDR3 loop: CASRGASGSHEQYF. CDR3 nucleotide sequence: TGTGCCAGCAGGGGGGCTAGCGGGAGCCACGAGCAGTACTTC.

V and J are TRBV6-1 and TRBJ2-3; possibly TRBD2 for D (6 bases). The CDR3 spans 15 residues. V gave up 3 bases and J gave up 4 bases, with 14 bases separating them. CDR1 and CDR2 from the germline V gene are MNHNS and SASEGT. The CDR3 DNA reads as TGTGCCAGCAGTGAGGACTACCGTTCAGCAGATACGCAGTATTTT. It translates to CASSEDYRSADTQYF.

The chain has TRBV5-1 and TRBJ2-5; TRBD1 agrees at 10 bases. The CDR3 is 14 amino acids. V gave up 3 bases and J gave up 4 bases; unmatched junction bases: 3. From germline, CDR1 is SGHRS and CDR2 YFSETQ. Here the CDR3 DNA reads TGCGCCAGCAGCTCCGGGACAGGGGTAGAGACCCAGTACTTC. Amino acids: CASSSGTGVETQYF.

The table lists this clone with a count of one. The CDR3 nucleotides read TGTGCCAGCAGCTTGGTGGTGGAGAATTCAAAAACCTTC. As protein: CASSLVVENSKTF. This chain uses TRBV5-5 with TRBJ1-2; no firm D call. V lost 0 bases and J lost 14, with 17 bases in between. This CDR3 has 13 amino acids. CDR1 and CDR2 from the germline V gene are SGHKS and YYEKEE (reference sequence).

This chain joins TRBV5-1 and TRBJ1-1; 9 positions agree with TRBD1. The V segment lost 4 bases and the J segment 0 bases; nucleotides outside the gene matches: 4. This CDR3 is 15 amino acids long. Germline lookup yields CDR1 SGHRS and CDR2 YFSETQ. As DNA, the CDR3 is TGCGCCAGCAGCACCAGGACAGGGGTGAACACTGAAGCTTTCTTT. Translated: CASSTRTGVNTEAFF.

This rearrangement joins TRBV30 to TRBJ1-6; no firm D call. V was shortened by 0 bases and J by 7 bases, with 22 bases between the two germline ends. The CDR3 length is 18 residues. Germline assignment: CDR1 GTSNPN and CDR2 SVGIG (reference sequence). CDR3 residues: CAWSVIEGTGNSNSPLHF. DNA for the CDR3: TGTGCCTGGAGTGTAATCGAAGGCACCGGGAACTCAAATTCACCCCTCCACTTT.

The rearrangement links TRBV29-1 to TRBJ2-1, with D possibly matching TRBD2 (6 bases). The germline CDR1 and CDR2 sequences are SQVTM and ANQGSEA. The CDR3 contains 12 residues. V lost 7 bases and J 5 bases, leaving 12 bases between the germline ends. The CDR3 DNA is TGCAGCGGATTAGCGGCTAACAATGAGCAGTTCTTC. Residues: CSGLAANNEQFF.

This CDR3 reads CAWNTGNEQYF. In nucleotides, the CDR3 is TGTGCCTGGAATACAGGGAACGAGCAGTACTTC. V is TRBV30 and J is TRBJ2-7; D possibly corresponds to TRBD1 (6 bases). CDR3 size: 11 residues. CDR1 is GTSNPN, CDR2 SVGIG, per germline (reference sequence). V lost 4 bases, J lost 5 bases, and 9 bases lay in between.

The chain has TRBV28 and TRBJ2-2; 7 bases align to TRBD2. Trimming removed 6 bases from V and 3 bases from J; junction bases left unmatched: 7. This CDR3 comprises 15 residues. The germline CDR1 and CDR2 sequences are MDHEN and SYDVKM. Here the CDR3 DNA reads TGTGCCAGCAGGCCTGGGGGGAGGGACACCGGGGAGCTGTTTTTT. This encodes CASRPGGRDTGELFF.

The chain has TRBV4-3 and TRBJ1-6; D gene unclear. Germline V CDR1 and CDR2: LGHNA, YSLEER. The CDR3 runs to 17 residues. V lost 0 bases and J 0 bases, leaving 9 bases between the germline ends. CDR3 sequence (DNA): TGCGCCAGCAGCCAAGACCGGGAAAGCTCCTATAATTCACCCCTCCACTTT. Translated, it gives CASSQDRESSYNSPLHF.